The 27 T cell receptor beta chains given below trace back to one sample, sequenced in a study of T cell clonotyping in hematopoietic cell transplantation. TCRdb's table, derived via immunoSEQ multiplex PCR, lists solely in-frame clones and lacks some. The table lists about 45,000 clones, roughly 80% of them singletons, with around 5.3% in the top ten. Documented time point: recipient sample about 28 days before transplant, after cytoreduction. Sample: peripheral blood mononuclear cells, taken before stem cell transplant. These receptors originate from a man aged 60 to 75 with myelodysplastic syndrome. Some clones in this sample may be carry-over from other donors' samples.

The V and J genes are TRBV11-2 and TRBJ2-7, with D unresolved. Germline CDR1 SGHAT, CDR2 FQNNGV. The CDR3 spans 11 residues. Trimming shortened V by 1 base and J by 8 bases, and 6 bases separated the two germline ends. The CDR3 sequence: CASSLGSKQYF. The CDR3 nucleotides read TGTGCCAGCAGCTTAGGGAGCAAGCAGTACTTC.

The chain couples TRBV7-3 to TRBJ2-2; either TRBD1 or TRBD2 may supply D (5 bases each). Germline CDR1 is SGHTA and CDR2 is FQGTGA. V was clipped by 3 bases and J by 2 bases, with 10 bases between them. CDR3 length equals 15 residues. The CDR3 reads CASSFEGSNTGELFF. In nucleotides, the CDR3 is TGTGCCAGCAGCTTTGAGGGGAGTAACACCGGGGAGCTGTTTTTT.

The rearrangement uses TRBV10-3 and TRBJ1-5; 9 bases are a match to TRBD1. The trim removed 0 bases at V and 6 bases at J, leaving 6 bases unmatched. CDR3 size: 16 residues. CDR1 and CDR2 from the germline V gene are ENHRY and SYGVKD. CDR3 nucleotides: TGTGCCATCAGTGAGTCTATGGGACAGGGAAGTCAGCCCCAGCATTTT. Its protein product is CAISESMGQGSQPQHF.

The chain has TRBV19 and TRBJ1-3; 9 nucleotides agree with TRBD1. The CDR3 covers 18 residues. V gave up 10 bases and J gave up 4 bases; unmatched junction bases: 20. Per germline, CDR1 LNHDA and CDR2 SQIVND (reference sequence). Here the CDR3 DNA reads TGTGCCACTCGGAGCGGACAGGGGCCGCCCGGGGACGGAAACACCATATATTTT. This encodes CATRSGQGPPGDGNTIYF.

The chain recombines TRBV7-2 with TRBJ2-6, with a tentative D call TRBD2 (6 bases). The CDR3 contains 17 residues. Trimming removed 5 bases at V and 3 bases at J, with 17 bases between. Germline V lookup: CDR1 SGHTA, CDR2 FQGNSA. Written as DNA, the CDR3 is TGTGCCAGCAGCCCCGCTGGGGGGTTTGGTGGGGCCAACGTCCTGACTTTC. Translated: CASSPAGGFGGANVLTF.

This clone was detected a few times. The chain has TRBV11-2 and TRBJ2-7, with 7 nucleotides matching TRBD2. The CDR3 totals 16 residues. J was trimmed by 0 bases and V by 0 bases; bases with no gene match: 5. CDR1 is SGHAT, CDR2 FQNNGV, per germline. The CDR3: CASSLEPGTISYEQYF. CDR3 coding DNA: TGTGCCAGCAGCTTAGAGCCCGGGACTATCTCCTACGAGCAGTACTTC.

The V call is TRBV6-1, the J call TRBJ2-2; 7 bases match TRBD2. J was trimmed by 3 bases and V by 8 bases; bases with no gene match: 6. CDR1 MNHNS and CDR2 SASEGT come from the germline V gene. CDR3 length: 14 amino acids. CDR3 sequence: CASDREADTGELFF. The CDR3 DNA reads as TGTGCCAGCGATCGGGAGGCCGACACCGGGGAGCTGTTTTTT.

The rearrangement joins TRBV5-1 to TRBJ2-7; D uncertain. This CDR3 comprises 14 residues. Trimming shortened V by 1 base and J by 2 bases, and 10 bases separated the two germline ends. Germline CDR1 reads SGHRS; CDR2 reads YFSETQ. The CDR3 DNA follows: TGCGCCAGCAGCTTGAGTGGCAGAGCCTACGAGCAGTACTTC. Its protein product is CASSLSGRAYEQYF.

This rearrangement joins TRBV7-3 to TRBJ2-7; TRBD1 is a possible D gene (8 bases). The V and J ends lost 3 bases and 4 bases respectively, with 16 bases between them. The length of the CDR3 is 15 residues. Germline CDR1 is SGHTA and CDR2 is FQGTGA. The CDR3 loop reads CASSLTGEGPYEQYF. The CDR3 DNA is TGTGCCAGCAGCTTGACAGGGGAGGGACCTTACGAGCAGTACTTC.

This chain connects TRBV4-3 to TRBJ1-2; possibly TRBD1 for D (5 bases). Germline V lookup: CDR1 LGHNA, CDR2 YSLEER. This CDR3 comprises 14 residues. V lost 0 bases and J lost 7, with 12 bases in between. CDR3 sequence: CASSQEGRGRGYTF. In DNA form, the CDR3 reads TGCGCCAGCAGCCAAGAGGGAAGGGGCCGTGGCTACACCTTC.

V usage is TRBV10-3 and J usage is TRBJ1-5, with TRBD1 as a possible D gene (6 bases). The CDR3 length is 12 residues. Trimming took off 10 bases at V and 1 base at J, with 8 bases between the two ends. Germline CDR1 and CDR2: ENHRY and SYGVKD. The CDR3 nucleotides are TGTGCCACCAGGGGAAGCAATCAGCCCCAGCATTTT. Translation: CATRGSNQPQHF.

This sequence joins TRBV6-5 and TRBJ2-6; D unclear. CDR3 length: 11 residues. The germline gives CDR1 MNHEY, CDR2 SVGAGI. V was cut by 2 bases and J by 15 bases, with 8 bases left in between. CDR3 coding DNA: TGTGCCAGCAGTTACATTGGGGACCTGACTTTC. Its translation: CASSYIGDLTF.

This chain joins TRBV7-6 and TRBJ2-3, with D possibly matching TRBD1 (6 bases). This CDR3 spans 16 amino acids. The V end was cut by 1 base, the J end by 0 bases, with 11 bases between. From germline, CDR1 is SGHVS and CDR2 FNYEAQ. The CDR3 loop is CASSLGWGRSTDTQYF. CDR3 DNA: TGTGCCAGCAGCTTAGGATGGGGGCGCAGCACAGATACGCAGTATTTT.

This CDR3 reads CASSLLGLAHTDTQYF. In nucleotides, the CDR3 is TGTGCCAGCAGCCTACTAGGACTAGCGCACACAGATACGCAGTATTTT. The chain carries TRBV5-6 and TRBJ2-3, with 9 bases that match TRBD2. V shed 4 bases and J 2 bases; nucleotides not matched to a gene: 8. The CDR3 loop spans 16 amino acids. Germline values: CDR1 SGHDT, CDR2 YYEEEE.

J is TRBJ1-2 and V is TRBV19; weak D call: TRBD1 (5 bases). The V end was cut by 3 bases, the J end by 1 base, with 12 bases between. Germline V gives CDR1 LNHDA, CDR2 SQIVND (reference sequence). There are 15 residues in the CDR3. This chain's CDR3 is CASSISPQGNYGYTF. The CDR3 bases are TGTGCCAGTAGTATTTCCCCCCAGGGTAACTATGGCTACACCTTC.

J is TRBJ2-3 and V is TRBV2; 8 nucleotides align to TRBD2. The CDR3 covers 16 residues. The germline V gene has CDR1 SNHLY and CDR2 FYNNEI. Trimming removed 6 bases from V and 0 bases from J; junction bases left unmatched: 8. The CDR3 DNA reads TGTGCCAGCAGGTTACTTAGCGGGGTTAGCACAGATACGCAGTATTTT. This translates into CASRLLSGVSTDTQYF.

The chain combines TRBV13 with TRBJ1-1, with D perhaps TRBD1 (5 bases). Trimming took 3 bases from V and 1 from J, leaving 9 bases between them. Germline V gives CDR1 PRHDT, CDR2 FYEKMQ (reference sequence). The CDR3 spans 14 residues. CDR3 sequence (DNA): TGTGCCAGCAGCTTCGGGACGGGGAACACTGAAGCTTTCTTT. Translating it yields CASSFGTGNTEAFF.

This chain uses TRBV5-4 with TRBJ1-2, with D hard to call. The length of the CDR3 is 15 residues. The germline V gene encodes CDR1 SGHNT and CDR2 YYREEE (reference sequence). Trimming took off 0 bases at V and 3 bases at J, with 12 bases between the two ends. The CDR3 loop reads CASSLASQDHYGYTF. DNA for the CDR3: TGTGCCAGCAGCTTGGCTTCGCAGGATCACTATGGCTACACCTTC.

The rearrangement links TRBV7-9 to TRBJ1-2, with 7 nucleotides matching TRBD1. With 4 bases clipped from V and 4 bases from J, the junction kept 6 bases outside the gene matches. This CDR3 contains 14 residues. Per the germline V gene, CDR1 is SEHNR and CDR2 is FQNEAQ (reference sequence). CDR3 in amino acids: CASSSGTDFYGYTF. In DNA form, the CDR3 reads TGTGCCAGCAGCTCCGGGACAGATTTCTATGGCTACACCTTC.

The sample holds a few counts of this clone. V is TRBV28 and J is TRBJ2-2, with 7 bases that match TRBD1. The length of the CDR3 is 16 residues. Trimming cost V 6 bases and J 0 bases; bases outside gene matches: 7. CDR1 MDHEN and CDR2 SYDVKM come from the germline V gene. CDR3 DNA: TGTGCCAGCAGGAGGACAGGACCTACGAACACCGGGGAGCTGTTTTTT. Translated: CASRRTGPTNTGELFF.

J is TRBJ2-7 and V is TRBV7-8; the match to TRBD2 covers 9 bases. Trimming cost V 11 bases and J 4 bases; bases outside gene matches: 15. This CDR3 spans 15 amino acids. CDR1 is SGHVS, CDR2 FQNEAQ, per germline. The CDR3 is CAGGSPGTSLYEQYF. CDR3 bases: TGTGCCGGTGGATCCCCCGGGACTAGCTTATACGAGCAGTACTTC.

The chain links TRBV2 to TRBJ1-2; a weak D match, TRBD1 (6 bases). Trimming shortened V by 1 base and J by 3 bases, and 12 bases separated the two germline ends. The CDR3 totals 15 residues. The germline V gene has CDR1 SNHLY and CDR2 FYNNEI. This CDR3 reads CASSEGTAWDYGYTF. In DNA, the CDR3 is TGTGCCAGCAGTGAAGGGACAGCATGGGACTATGGCTACACCTTC.

The chain has TRBV27 and TRBJ1-6, with 9 nucleotides matching TRBD1. The V gene's germline CDR1 is MNHEY and CDR2 SMNVEV (reference sequence). The CDR3 has 13 amino acids. Germline trimming cut 6 bases from V and 8 bases from J; bases unmatched to any gene: 2. CDR3 region: CASSRDRDSPLHF. For the CDR3, the DNA is TGTGCCAGCAGCCGGGACAGGGATTCACCCCTCCACTTT.

This rearrangement joins TRBV30 to TRBJ1-2; D is undetermined. This CDR3 is built from 12 residues. CDR1 and CDR2 from the germline V gene are GTSNPN and SVGIG (reference sequence). V was trimmed by 2 bases and J by 8 bases, leaving 12 bases between them. This CDR3 reads CAWSITRRGYTF. CDR3 nucleotides: TGTGCCTGGAGTATCACCAGGCGGGGCTACACCTTC.

This chain joins TRBV7-9 and TRBJ2-2; D remains ambiguous. Trimming took 5 bases from V and 0 from J, leaving 13 bases between them. CDR1 is SEHNR and CDR2 is FQNEAQ in the germline V gene (reference sequence). The CDR3 length is 16 residues. The CDR3 DNA reads as TGTGCCAGCAGCCCCCTAGGTGGGGCGAACACCGGGGAGCTGTTTTTT. It specifies CASSPLGGANTGELFF.

This clone showed up just a few times. This chain joins TRBV15 and TRBJ2-7; TRBD1 matches at 7 bases. Unmatched junction bases numbered 8, after V lost 3 bases and J lost 3 bases. The germline V gene has CDR1 LNHNV and CDR2 YYDKDF (reference sequence). This CDR3 is built from 15 residues. CDR3 protein: CATSSRQGPFYEQYF. The DNA of the CDR3 is TGTGCCACCAGCAGTAGACAGGGACCCTTCTACGAGCAGTACTTC. The variable domain in full, completed from reference TRBV15 and TRBJ2-7, reads DAMVIQNPRYQVTQFGKPVTLSCSQTLNHNVMYWYQQKSSQAPKLLFHYYDKDFNNEADTPDNFQSRRPNTSFCFLDIRSPGLGDTAMYLCATSSRQGPFYEQYFGPGTRLTVT.

The rearrangement links TRBV14 to TRBJ1-1; D unclear. The CDR3 runs to 13 residues. Between the trimmed V and J ends, which lost 2 bases and 3 bases, there was a span of 7 bases. Germline V gene data show CDR1 as SGHDN and CDR2 as FVKESK. The CDR3 DNA reads TGTGCCAGCAGCCAATCTTCCTACACTGAAGCTTTCTTT. Encoded protein: CASSQSSYTEAFF.